The present entry profiles one TCR beta chain with its context. The antigen is not known. Original processing methods: ImmunoSEQ junction-only sequences lacked quality scores, so their filtering differed. Sequencing used immunoSEQ multiplex PCR; TCRdb keeps in-frame clones, though not all of them. Clonal size and the V and J genes are those of that table, whereas D and trimming came from the DNA. The table lists some 2.3 million clones, more than 80% of them singletons, with around 0.4% in the top ten. Trimming removed 7 bases at V and 9 bases at J, with 25 bases between. CDR1 is SNHLY and CDR2 is FYNNEI in the germline V gene. CDR3 length equals 16 residues. This entry is derived from a study of shared clonotypes between healthy human individuals. Study information: Donors had three CD4 naive, three CD4 memory, two CD8 naive and one CD8 memory plate apiece. Study-wide points: Among non-shared clonotypes, generation probabilities were lower than among those shared by all four donors.

Division of CD4+ cells produced a CD45RA+ naive subset and a CD45RA-negative memory subset. Input material: naive CD4+ T cells from PBMCs. This sample's subset: CD45RA+ positively selected. The receptor was isolated from a man between 18 and 35 years old in good health. Some clones in this sample may be carry-over from other donors' samples. The rearrangement uses TRBV2 and TRBJ2-1; maybe TRBD2 (6 bases). In nucleotides, the CDR3 is TGTGCCAGCACCGACCGATTGCGGGGTGGGGTAGCTGAGCAGTTCTTC. Its protein product is CASTDRLRGGVAEQFF.